The 27 T cell receptor beta chains below come from one sample, sequenced in a study of T cell responses to AZD1222 COVID-19 vaccine. The table came from immunoSEQ multiplex PCR; TCRdb's copy has only in-frame clones and leaves some out. The sample includes more than 150,000 clones, 90% seen only once; the top ten take approximately 1.4%. The specimen was peripheral blood, collected 28 days after the second AZD1222 dose. The receptors come from an adult who received the AZD1222 COVID-19 vaccine.

The chain combines TRBV15 with TRBJ2-3; D is uncertain. CDR3 length equals 15 residues. The V end was cut by 0 bases, the J end by 2 bases, with 9 bases between. Germline-derived CDR1 and CDR2 are LNHNV and YYDKDF (reference sequence). CDR3 in DNA: TGTGCCACCAGCAGAGATTTGACGAACACAGATACGCAGTATTTT. It translates to CATSRDLTNTDTQYF.

CDR3 bases: TGTGCCTGGAGACACAAACGGGCTGATACCTACGAGCAGTACTTC. As protein: CAWRHKRADTYEQYF. The chain employs TRBV30 and TRBJ2-7; D unresolved. Germline values: CDR1 GTSNPN, CDR2 SVGIG (reference sequence). Trimming removed 3 bases at V and 2 bases at J, with 17 bases between. The CDR3 consists of 15 residues.

Here the CDR3 reads CAWGNRKSTEAFF. The CDR3 DNA follows: TGTGCCTGGGGGAACAGGAAGAGCACTGAAGCTTTCTTT. V gene TRBV30 combines with J gene TRBJ1-1, with D perhaps TRBD1 (5 bases). The V gene's germline CDR1 is GTSNPN and CDR2 SVGIG (reference sequence). The V end lost 5 bases, the J end lost 4 bases, and 14 bases lay between the germline ends. The CDR3 has 13 amino acids.

With regard to this clone: Other DNA sequences within the sample encode an identical CDR3. The V gene is TRBV20-1, the J gene TRBJ1-4; weak D call: TRBD1 (5 bases). Trimming cost V 4 bases and J 5 bases, with 5 bases left between them. Germline-derived CDR1 and CDR2 are DFQATT and SNEGSKA (reference sequence). CDR3 size: 11 residues. The CDR3 protein is CSAKGNEKLFF. For the CDR3, the DNA is TGCAGTGCTAAGGGGAATGAAAAACTGTTTTTT.

The chain joins TRBV4-1 to TRBJ2-7; D remains ambiguous. CDR1 MGHRA and CDR2 YSYEKL come from the germline V gene. This CDR3 contains 15 residues. Between the trimmed V and J ends, which lost 1 base and 2 bases, there was a span of 12 bases. For the CDR3, the DNA is TGCGCCAGCAGCCAAGGAGGTCGTGGAACCTACGAGCAGTACTTC. Protein product: CASSQGGRGTYEQYF.

This clone was seen a few times. This chain joins TRBV28 and TRBJ2-1; D may be TRBD1 (6 bases). This CDR3 contains 17 residues. V lost 6 bases to trimming and J lost 4 bases, with 22 bases between them. CDR1 and CDR2 from the germline V gene are MDHEN and SYDVKM. In DNA, the CDR3 is TGTGCCAGCAGCCCTAGGGGGACGTCGATCTCATACAATGAGCAGTTCTTC. As protein: CASSPRGTSISYNEQFF.

The V gene is TRBV29-1, the J gene TRBJ2-7, with a tentative D call TRBD1 (6 bases). The CDR3 totals 13 residues. Deletions cut 6 bases from V and 2 bases from J, with 14 bases between. Germline loops: CDR1 SQVTM, CDR2 ANQGSEA. CDR3 coding DNA: TGCAGCGTGCCGGGACATTCCGCCTACGAGCAGTACTTC. It yields the protein CSVPGHSAYEQYF.

The J gene is TRBJ2-2, the V gene TRBV19; D is unresolved. This CDR3 spans 14 amino acids. Germline V gives CDR1 LNHDA, CDR2 SQIVND (reference sequence). Trimming pared 9 bases from V and 4 bases from J, leaving 15 bases between. The CDR3 protein is CASRPNGATGELFF. In DNA, the CDR3 is TGTGCCAGCCGCCCTAATGGTGCCACCGGGGAGCTGTTTTTT.

In this sample, this clone turned up once. The chain carries TRBV11-2 and TRBJ2-2, with TRBD2 identical over 7 bases. The CDR3 is 17 amino acids. The germline CDR1 and CDR2 sequences are SGHAT and FQNNGV. V was clipped by 5 bases and J by 7 bases; unmatched bases: 16. Written as DNA, the CDR3 is TGTGCCAGCAGCGCAAGGGCGGGCGGGAGTCTGAGCGGGGAGCTGTTTTTT. It encodes CASSARAGGSLSGELFF.

The gene calls are TRBV7-9 and TRBJ1-2; D remains unclear. In germline, CDR1 is SEHNR, CDR2 FQNEAQ (reference sequence). V lost 3 bases and J 9 bases, leaving 14 bases between the germline ends. CDR3 length: 13 residues. The CDR3 protein is CASSFGEPESYTF. The CDR3 nucleotides read TGTGCCAGCAGCTTTGGCGAACCAGAAAGCTACACCTTC. The full variable domain, completed using reference TRBV7-9 and TRBJ1-2, is DTGVSQNPRHKITKRGQNVTFRCDPISEHNRLYWYRQTLGQGPEFLTYFQNEAQLEKSRLLSDRFSAERPKGSFSTLEIQRTEQGDSAMYLCASSFGEPESYTFGSGTRLTVV.

The rearrangement links TRBV14 to TRBJ2-7, with D perhaps being TRBD1 or TRBD2 (6 bases each). Trimming pared 9 bases from V and 7 bases from J, leaving 16 bases between. Per germline, CDR1 SGHDN and CDR2 FVKESK. CDR3 length equals 12 residues. This CDR3 is CASWGALEEQYF. DNA for the CDR3: TGTGCCAGTTGGGGGGCTTTAGAAGAGCAGTACTTC. Looking up the rest from reference TRBV14 and TRBJ2-7 gives the full variable domain: EAGVTQFPSHSVIEKGQTVTLRCDPISGHDNLYWYRRVMGKEIKFLLHFVKESKQDESGMPNNRFLAERTGGTYSTLKVQPAELEDSGVYFCASWGALEEQYFGPGTRLTVT.

The CDR3 bases are TGTGCCAGCAGTTTTAGACAGGGATCTCCATATGGCTACACCTTC. It specifies CASSFRQGSPYGYTF. This chain uses TRBV27 with TRBJ1-2, with TRBD1 matching 7 bases. Germline V gives CDR1 MNHEY, CDR2 SMNVEV (reference sequence). V shed 3 bases, J shed 5 bases, and the junction held 9 bases outside the gene matches. The CDR3 has 15 residues.

The V call is TRBV18, the J call TRBJ2-1, with a weak D call TRBD2 (5 bases). CDR1 KGHSH and CDR2 LQKENI come from the germline V gene. The CDR3 runs to 15 residues. V dropped 1 base and J dropped 3 bases, with 10 bases sitting between them. CDR3: CASSPRGLGYNEQFF. The CDR3 region has the DNA TGTGCCAGCTCACCACGCGGACTGGGCTACAATGAGCAGTTCTTC. The full variable domain, rest sourced from reference TRBV18 and TRBJ2-1, is NAGVMQNPRHLVRRRGQEARLRCSPMKGHSHVYWYRQLPEEGLKFMVYLQKENIIDESGMPKERFSAEFPKEGPSILRIQQVVRGDSAAYFCASSPRGLGYNEQFFGPGTRLTVL.

The sample holds one count of this clone. This sequence joins TRBV10-1 and TRBJ1-5; D is uncertain. Germline loops: CDR1 WNHNN, CDR2 SYGVQD (reference sequence). This CDR3 is 13 amino acids long. The germline V and J ends were trimmed by 5 bases and 4 bases, with 9 bases remaining between them. The CDR3, as DNA: TGCGCCAGCAGTTCAGGTCTTAATCAGCCCCAGCATTTT. Translation: CASSSGLNQPQHF.

This clone was found a few times. V usage is TRBV9 and J usage is TRBJ2-2; 7 bases are a match to TRBD1. Trimming cost V 4 bases and J 4 bases; bases outside gene matches: 10. The CDR3 has 16 amino acids. Germline V CDR1 and CDR2: SGDLS, YYNGEE. DNA of the CDR3: TGTGCCAGCAGCACTCCGGTGACAGGGAGCACCGGGGAGCTGTTTTTT. This encodes CASSTPVTGSTGELFF.

V and J are TRBV10-2 and TRBJ1-4; 7 nucleotides match TRBD1. The CDR3 totals 15 residues. V lost 4 bases to trimming and J lost 3 bases; unmatched junction nucleotides: 5. CDR1 WSHSY and CDR2 SAAADI come from the germline V gene. CDR3 DNA: TGCGCCAGCAGTGGGGGGACAGCTTCTAATGAAAAACTGTTTTTT. It translates to CASSGGTASNEKLFF.

This chain links TRBV7-9 with TRBJ1-1; no clear D. CDR3 length: 12 amino acids. V lost 5 bases and J lost 6, with 10 bases in between. CDR1 is SEHNR, CDR2 FQNEAQ, per germline (reference sequence). In nucleotides, the CDR3 is TGTGCCAGCAGCCTCGGACGGGCTGAAGCTTTCTTT. As protein: CASSLGRAEAFF.

V is TRBV14 and J is TRBJ2-3; tentatively, D is TRBD2 (5 bases). The germline CDR1 and CDR2 sequences are SGHDN and FVKESK. Between the trimmed V and J ends, which lost 1 base and 3 bases, there was a span of 14 bases. This CDR3 has 16 amino acids. DNA of the CDR3: TGTGCCAGCAGCCAAGCTCGAGGGAAGGAGACAGATACGCAGTATTTT. Translation gives CASSQARGKETDTQYF.

This clone showed up just once. The chain recombines TRBV19 with TRBJ1-1; D call uncertain. The CDR3 is 13 residues long. CDR1 and CDR2 (germline): LNHDA, SQIVND (reference sequence). V was clipped by 6 bases and J by 5 bases, with 13 bases between them. The CDR3 nucleotides are TGTGCCAGTAGAGCGGTCGATTTTACTGAAGCTTTCTTT. The encoded protein is CASRAVDFTEAFF.

CDR3 amino acids: CASSQDDSFWGVSYEQYF. DNA of the CDR3: TGCGCCAGCAGCCAAGATGACAGCTTTTGGGGGGTGTCCTACGAGCAGTACTTC. The V gene is TRBV4-1, the J gene TRBJ2-7; weak D call: TRBD2 (6 bases). CDR1 and CDR2 (germline): MGHRA, YSYEKL. The length of the CDR3 is 18 residues. V was shortened by 0 bases and J by 1 base, with 19 bases between the two germline ends.

The CDR3 loop reads CASSPQPSGPTGELFF. The CDR3 DNA reads as TGTGCCAGCTCACCACAGCCTAGCGGACCCACCGGGGAGCTGTTTTTT. This chain connects TRBV18 to TRBJ2-2; 7 bases fit TRBD2. The CDR3 consists of 16 residues. CDR1 and CDR2 (germline): KGHSH, LQKENI. V trimming: 1 base; J trimming: 4 bases; junction bases outside the gene matches: 6.

This chain links TRBV19 with TRBJ2-1; 11 nucleotides agree with TRBD2. Germline CDR1 and CDR2: LNHDA and SQIVND (reference sequence). The CDR3 length is 16 residues. V lost 6 bases, J lost 6 bases, and 10 bases stayed unmatched. CDR3 bases: TGTGCCAGTAGGATTGCGGGACTAGCGGAACTCAATGAGCAGTTCTTC. Translation: CASRIAGLAELNEQFF.

The rearrangement links TRBV6-5 to TRBJ1-4; D unresolved. Deletions cut 2 bases from V and 0 bases from J, with 7 bases between. The CDR3 runs to 15 residues. CDR1 and CDR2 from the germline V gene are MNHEY and SVGAGI. In nucleotides, the CDR3 is TGTGCCAGCAGTTACGGCGGAGCAACTAATGAAAAACTGTTTTTT. It is translated as CASSYGGATNEKLFF.

This chain uses TRBV10-2 with TRBJ1-5; D is unresolved. The germline CDR1 and CDR2 sequences are WSHSY and SAAADI. This CDR3 comprises 13 residues. V was clipped by 0 bases and J by 4 bases, with 4 bases between them. The CDR3 here is CASSESENQPQHF. The CDR3 bases are TGCGCCAGCAGTGAGTCGGAGAATCAGCCCCAGCATTTT.

V and J are TRBV5-1 and TRBJ2-2; D is ambiguous. The CDR3 length is 15 residues. Germline CDR1 reads SGHRS; CDR2 reads YFSETQ. V was shortened by 4 bases and J by 6 bases, with 16 bases between the two germline ends. CDR3 amino acids: CASSRAVTSAGELFF. CDR3 DNA: TGCGCCAGCAGCCGCGCAGTGACCTCCGCCGGGGAGCTGTTTTTT.

V is TRBV30 and J is TRBJ1-1; perhaps TRBD1 as D (5 bases). Per germline, CDR1 GTSNPN and CDR2 SVGIG (reference sequence). The CDR3 has 15 residues. Trimming pared 1 base from V and 5 bases from J, leaving 17 bases between. The CDR3 sequence is CAWSAVGGWITEAFF. The DNA of the CDR3 is TGTGCCTGGAGTGCGGTCGGGGGTTGGATAACTGAAGCTTTCTTT.

This clone occurred once. V is TRBV4-1 and J is TRBJ1-1, with 7 nucleotides matching TRBD1. J gave up 11 bases and V 0 bases, and 12 bases lay outside the gene matches. The CDR3 runs 15 residues. Germline assignment: CDR1 MGHRA and CDR2 YSYEKL. The CDR3 loop is CASSQDTGAIYKAFF. DNA for the CDR3: TGCGCCAGCAGCCAAGATACAGGGGCGATTTATAAGGCTTTCTTT.